The entry that follows covers one TCR beta chain sequence. Its antigen remains unidentified. The sample belongs to a study of shared clonotypes between healthy human individuals. Study overall: The study drew on a couple of women and three men aged 18 to 49 as donors.

Study findings and constraints: Clonotypes shared by all four donors outscored non-shared clonotypes in generation probability.

Terminally differentiated effector memory CD45RA+ cells were excluded by CCR7 positive selection of CD45RO-negative cells. Libraries were prepared by immunoSEQ multiplex PCR; TCRdb keeps only in-frame clonotypes and omits some of them. The sample gives 1.5 million to 2.5 million clones, 85% to 95% of which show up once; less than 1.5% is in the top ten. Trimming took 3 bases from V and 3 from J, leaving 9 bases between them. CDR3 length: 14 amino acids. CDR1 and CDR2 (germline): MNHNY, SVGAGI (reference sequence). The receptor comes from a man aged 18 to 29 in good health. The J gene is TRBJ1-5, the V gene TRBV6-6, with unresolved D. The specimen was naive CD8+ T cells sorted from blood. CDR3 in DNA: TGTGCCAGCAGTTATTCAAACACCAATCAGCCCCAGCATTTT. This codes for CASSYSNTNQPQHF.